These T cell receptor beta chains were read from a single sample in a study of blood T cells in healthy people across ages. From the 5' RACE reads, TCRdb called clonotypes with MiXCR, one entry per CDR3 protein. Counted here are more than 650,000 distinct CDR3 sequences, approximately 21% occurring once; the ten biggest clones make up less than 25%. The sample comprised blood. All receptors come from a man between 65 and 80 years old in good health. The CDR3 runs from the conserved cysteine through the conserved F or W. The order of the fields is clone size, V gene, D gene, J gene, CDR3 DNA, CDR3 protein. D genes are given only for firm matches. The size entry is marked missing in some rows and otherwise reads once, few, many or a size class.

.	TRBV12-3/TRBV12-4	.	TRBJ2-5	TGTGCCAGCAGTTCTGCGACAGGCCCCCAAGAGACCCAGTACTTC	CASSSATGPQETQYF
many	TRBV5-6	.	TRBJ1-2	TGTGCCAGCAGCCTGGAGAACCTTAACTATGGCTACACCTTC	CASSLENLNYGYTF
many	TRBV7-2	.	TRBJ2-5	TGTGCCAGCAGCTTAGCGGCTGCTCAAGAGACCCAGTACTTT	CASSLAAAQETQYF
.	TRBV20-1	.	TRBJ2-5	TGCAGTGCTAGAGAAGGCGGGGTAAACCAAGAGACCCAGTACTTC	CSAREGGVNQETQYF
.	TRBV30	.	TRBJ2-3	TGTGCCTGGAGTGCGGGAATAACAGATACGCAGTATTTT	CAWSAGITDTQYF
.	TRBV9	.	TRBJ2-3	TGTGCCAGCAGCGTAGACCCGGGACTCAACACAGATACGCAGTATTTT	CASSVDPGLNTDTQYF
.	TRBV6-5	.	TRBJ2-7	TGTGCCAGCAGTTACTCGAATAGAGGGTACGACGAGCAGTACTTC	CASSYSNRGYDEQYF
.	TRBV6-5	.	TRBJ1-4	TGTGCCAGCAGTTATGGGCCTATAACTAATGAAAAACTGTTTTTT	CASSYGPITNEKLFF
few	TRBV7-2	.	TRBJ2-7	TGTGCCAGCAGCTTAGCTGGTTGGCTAAACGAGCAGTACTTC	CASSLAGWLNEQYF
.	TRBV5-1	TRBD1	TRBJ1-6	TGCGCCAGCAACCAGGGACAGCATAATTCACCCCTCCACTTT	CASNQGQHNSPLHF
.	TRBV10-3	.	TRBJ1-2	TGTGCCATCAGTGAGTCGGGCCGGGATTCTAACTATGGCTACACCTTC	CAISESGRDSNYGYTF
.	TRBV18	TRBD1	TRBJ2-1	TGTGCCAGCTCACCGTGGACAGGGGCCTCAAATGAGCAGTTCTTC	CASSPWTGASNEQFF
.	TRBV19	.	TRBJ1-1	TGTGCCAGTCGGGACAACGATCGGAACACTGAAGCTTTCTTT	CASRDNDRNTEAFF
few	TRBV10-3	TRBD2	TRBJ2-7	TGTGCCATCAGTGAGGGACTAGTCACTTCCTACGAGCAGTACTTC	CAISEGLVTSYEQYF
.	TRBV29-1	TRBD1	TRBJ2-3	TGCAGCGTTGGGGACAGGGACGGGATAGATACGCAGTATTTT	CSVGDRDGIDTQYF
.	TRBV7-9	.	TRBJ2-5	TGTGCCAGCAGTTCCAGGGGGGGGGCGCTTATCTTCGAGACCCAGTACTTC	CASSSRGGALIFETQYF
many	TRBV29-1	.	TRBJ2-5	TGCAGCGTCTCCGGGACTTTTGAGGAGCAGTACTTC	CSVSGTFEEQYF
once	TRBV20-1	.	TRBJ2-7	TGCAGTGTATCAGGGAATGCCTACGAGCAGTACTTC	CSVSGNAYEQYF
.	TRBV18	.	TRBJ1-2	TGTGCCAGCTCACCCGATTATCGGGATAATGGCTACACCTTC	CASSPDYRDNGYTF
few	TRBV30	.	TRBJ1-1	TGTGCCTGGAGTCGAATGAACACTGAAGCTTTCTTT	CAWSRMNTEAFF
.	TRBV5-1	.	TRBJ1-1	TGCGCCAGCAGCTTGGATATCGGGAACACTGAAGCTTTCTTT	CASSLDIGNTEAFF
few	TRBV7-6	TRBD1	TRBJ2-4	TGTGCCAGCAGCTTAGCGCTACCTGACAGGGATGAGGCCAAAAACATTCAGTACTTC	CASSLALPDRDEAKNIQYF
.	TRBV12-3/TRBV12-4	TRBD2	TRBJ2-1	TGTGCCAGCAGTTCCCGAGTTTCTACGGCCCTAGCGGGAGCAGTAAGGAATGAGCAGTTCTTC	CASSSRVSTALAGAVRNEQFF
.	TRBV20-1	.	TRBJ2-1	TGCAGTGCTAGAGATCAATATGGCAATGAGCAGTTCTTC	CSARDQYGNEQFF
few	TRBV11-2	.	TRBJ2-1	TGTGCCAGCAGCCCCAGTCCGGGCCAGGGGAATGAGCAGTTCTTC	CASSPSPGQGNEQFF
many	TRBV12-3/TRBV12-4	.	TRBJ1-1	TGTGCCAGCAGTCTGACAGAGTACACTGAAGCTTTCTTT	CASSLTEYTEAFF
.	TRBV29-1	.	TRBJ2-5	TGCAGCGTTGAGGAAGGGGGGCAAGAGACCCAGTACTTC	CSVEEGGQETQYF
few	TRBV7-4	TRBD1	TRBJ1-4	TGTGCCAGCAGCTCGTCAGGGGGCTTCGATGAAAAACTGTTTTTT	CASSSSGGFDEKLFF
.	TRBV28	.	TRBJ2-4	TGTGCCAGCAGCCATAGGACTCAAAAATCAAAAGGGGCCAAAAACATTCAGTACTTC	CASSHRTQKSKGAKNIQYF
few	TRBV3-1	.	TRBJ2-3	TGTGCCAGCAGCCGAATGGCTAGCACAGATACGCAGTATTTT	CASSRMASTDTQYF
few	TRBV7-9	TRBD1	TRBJ1-4	TGTGCCAGCAGCGACGACAGGGAAGGCGAAAAACTGTTTTTT	CASSDDREGEKLFF
.	TRBV12-3/TRBV12-4	TRBD1	TRBJ2-3	TGTGCCAGCAGTTTGAATTCTGGGGACAGGGGTACAGATACGCAGTATTTT	CASSLNSGDRGTDTQYF
few	TRBV4-1	.	TRBJ1-5	TGCGCCAGCAGCCAAGAAAGGTCTGGGCAGCCCCAGCATTTT	CASSQERSGQPQHF
.	TRBV9	.	TRBJ1-1	TGTGCCAGCAGGCGGGGGAACACTGAAGCTTTCTTT	CASRRGNTEAFF
.	TRBV30	TRBD2	TRBJ2-5	TGTGCCTTGAGCGGGAGCTGGGAGACCCAGTACTTC	CALSGSWETQYF
few	TRBV18	.	TRBJ2-5	TGTGCCAGCTCACCTTGGGACACCCCGACGGAGACCCAGTACTTC	CASSPWDTPTETQYF
few	TRBV7-8	.	TRBJ2-7	TGTGCCAGCAGCTTAGATCGGGGGCCCACCGGCGAGCAGTACTTC	CASSLDRGPTGEQYF
.	TRBV12-3/TRBV12-4	.	TRBJ1-2	TGTGCCAGCAGTTTGCGAGTCTATGGCTACACCTTC	CASSLRVYGYTF
.	TRBV15	.	TRBJ2-7	TGTGCCACCAGCAGCCCCGGTGGGTCCTACGAGCAGTACTTC	CATSSPGGSYEQYF
.	TRBV20-1	.	TRBJ2-5	TGCAGTGCTGGAATCGCGGGGAACCAAGAGACCCAGTACTTC	CSAGIAGNQETQYF
.	TRBV6-5	.	TRBJ1-4	TGTGCCAGCCAAGGCGCGGGGGTAGAAAAACTGTTTTTT	CASQGAGVEKLFF
.	TRBV4-3	.	TRBJ2-6	TGCGCCAGCAGCCAGGTAGGCTCTGATTGGGCCAACGTCCTGACTTTC	CASSQVGSDWANVLTF
.	TRBV6-6	.	TRBJ2-6	TGTGCCAGCAACGGCCTAGCTGGGGCCAACGTCCTGACTTTC	CASNGLAGANVLTF
.	TRBV28	.	TRBJ2-5	TGTGCCAGCAGTGGAGGGACGGACCTACAAGAGACCCAGTACTTC	CASSGGTDLQETQYF
.	TRBV12-3/TRBV12-4	TRBD1	TRBJ2-2	TGTGCCAGCAGGCCCCCCGGGACAGGGCATAAGGGCGGGGAGCTGTTTTTT	CASRPPGTGHKGGELFF
few	TRBV12-5	.	TRBJ1-2	TGTGCTAGTGGTTTGCGGGGGGGCGCCGGTGGCTACACCTTC	CASGLRGGAGGYTF
.	TRBV18	.	TRBJ2-3	TGTGCCAGCTCTGAGGAGATCACAGATACGCAGTATTTT	CASSEEITDTQYF
few	TRBV5-1	TRBD2	TRBJ2-1	TGCGCCAGCAGCATAGCGGGAGGGCCTTACAATGAGCAGTTCTTC	CASSIAGGPYNEQFF